This T cell receptor beta chain was profiled in a study of blood T cell repertoires in COVID-19. Here immunoSEQ multiplex PCR was the method, and the copy in TCRdb shows in-frame clones only, minus some. The sample includes fewer than 180,000 clones, about 90% seen only once; the top ten take about 4.1%. From germline, CDR1 is MNHEY and CDR2 SVGEGT. CDR3 length: 16 amino acids. V lost 2 bases to trimming and J lost 5 bases, with 16 bases between them. This chain links TRBV6-2 or TRBV6-3 with TRBJ2-1; maybe TRBD2 (6 bases). The sample comprised peripheral blood. The TCR sequence derives from a woman between 55 and 75 years old with active or convalescent COVID-19. The chain's CDR3 is CASSYRREKRNNEQFF. Written as DNA, the CDR3 is TGTGCCAGCAGTTACCGGAGGGAGAAGCGGAACAATGAGCAGTTCTTC.